The sequence of this T cell receptor (beta chain) was determined in a study of a mutant IDH1 vaccine in newly diagnosed glioma (dated by TCRdb to the early 2020s). For context, the study as a whole: Across visits V03 through V10, patients got a total of eight vaccinations, given in weeks 1, 3, 5, 7, 11, 15, 19 and 23. Vaccination began 4-6 weeks after radiotherapy alone, or alongside temozolomide cycles in the chemotherapy-containing groups. The approximately 32 treated patients were approximately 62% male and around 38% female, with a mean age of about 43 years. Before enrollment, most patients had been given radiochemotherapy with temozolomide as standard therapy, while the rest had received either radiotherapy alone or temozolomide alone. Six visits were used for peripheral blood collection: V03 (baseline), V05, V07, V10, V12 and V13. Longitudinal TCRB deep sequencing was performed for roughly 25 treated patients wherever samples were available for exploratory analyses.

As for this clone: What this receptor recognizes is not known. No base quality information exists; no much larger clone differs at one position.

Study-wide conclusions, independent of this receptor: Pseudoprogression seemed to be unrelated to changes in the top peripheral T cell clonotypes found by TCRB sequencing. Availability determined which PBMC samples were chosen for TCRB deep sequencing. The authors stated that sample limitations prevented analyses of patient blood samples from being reproduced. Immune responses induced by the vaccine were seen in around 93% of patients across multiple MHC alleles.

The junction carries 14 bases between V and J, which are trimmed by 4 bases and 0 bases respectively. The germline V gene (reference sequence) gives CDR1 as SGHNT and CDR2 as YYREEE. The CDR3 runs 16 amino acids, cysteine and phenylalanine included. Here the CDR3 DNA is all that survives: 48 bases in frame from base 1. The library was prepared using the immunoSEQ multiplex PCR assay. Rearranged TCR beta chain sequences were amplified with the hsTCRB Kit following the manufacturer's protocol. TCRB libraries were sequenced on an Illumina MiSeq. Per the authors' processing: Demultiplexing, trimming and gene mapping were performed with the kit vendor's proprietary platform. The clones in this table, taken by TCRdb from immuneACCESS, are in-frame only. Not every clone is retained; where verified, under half of the shortfall comes from an unresolved V gene, and the cause of the rest is unknown. V and J calls and clone size are as listed in that table; D and trimming were resolved from the DNA. The sample table contains 120,000 or so clones; only one count was recorded for around 80% of them. Clones ranked in the top ten supply 5.5% of the sample.

The time point label on this specimen signifies: week 11, during vaccination. Each vaccine dose, consisting of 300 ug of a 20-mer mutant IDH1 peptide in Montanide, was administered subcutaneously with topical imiquimod. Newly diagnosed WHO grade 3 or 4 IDH1-mutant astrocytomas showing loss of nuclear ATRX were present in the donors. The samples were drawn from NOA16, a multicentre, single-arm, open-label phase I trial in Germany that tested a mutant IDH1 peptide vaccine in humans for the first time. Genomic DNA for TCRB sequencing was extracted from EDTA blood using the DNeasy Blood and Tissue Kit.

In this chain, TRBV5-4 is recombined with TRBJ2-1, with no D gene named confidently. The receptor comes from a man aged 40-49 years with glioma. This material consisted of PBMCs, taken from a glioma patient whose treatment included an IDH1 peptide vaccine. The CDR3 is CASSPEETYSYNEQFF. The DNA sequence is as follows: TGTGCCAGCAGCCCCGAGGAAACCTACTCCTACAATGAGCAGTTCTTC. Where the CDR3 stops, the reference TRBV5-4 and TRBJ2-1 genes take over; the full variable domain is ETGVTQSPTHLIKTRGQQVTLRCSSQSGHNTVSWYQQALGQGPQFIFQYYREEENGRGNFPPRFSGLQFPNYSSELNVNALELDDSALYLCASSPEETYSYNEQFFGPGTRLTVL.